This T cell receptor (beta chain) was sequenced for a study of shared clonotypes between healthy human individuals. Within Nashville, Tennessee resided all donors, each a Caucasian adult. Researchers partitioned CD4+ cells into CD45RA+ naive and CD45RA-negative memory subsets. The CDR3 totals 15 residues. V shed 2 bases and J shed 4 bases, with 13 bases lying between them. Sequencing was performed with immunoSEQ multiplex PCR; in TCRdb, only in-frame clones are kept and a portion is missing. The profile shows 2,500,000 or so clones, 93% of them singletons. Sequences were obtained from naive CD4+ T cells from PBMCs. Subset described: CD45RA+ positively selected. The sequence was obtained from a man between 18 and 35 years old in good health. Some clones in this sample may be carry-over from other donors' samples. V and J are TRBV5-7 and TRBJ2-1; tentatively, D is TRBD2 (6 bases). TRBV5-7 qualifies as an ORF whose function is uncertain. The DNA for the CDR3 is TGTGCCAGCAGCTTTCGGCGGGGCCGATACAATGAGCAGTTCTTC. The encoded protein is CASSFRRGRYNEQFF.